This TCR beta chain was documented in a study of cytomegalovirus exposure and HLA in healthy donors. Study results and limitations: Reportedly, diagnosis of cytomegalovirus status by the classifier showed high specificity and sensitivity.

Libraries were prepared by immunoSEQ multiplex PCR; TCRdb keeps only in-frame clonotypes and omits some of them. The table has about 98,000 clones, about 90% seen once. Among the 100 to 150 subjects of the validation cohort, separate from the 666-subject first cohort, were the donors. In regard to this clone: As yet, its antigen is unknown.

This CDR3 is 18 amino acids long. After removal of 7 bases from V and 0 bases from J, the junction contained 9 bases not matched to a gene. The germline CDR1 and CDR2 sequences are MNHEY and SMNVEV (reference sequence). What was sequenced was PBMCs. This clonotype originated in a man in his late teens or twenties in good health and CMV-seropositive. The rearrangement links TRBV27 to TRBJ2-4, with 13 bases lining up with TRBD2. CDR3 protein: CASTLLAGGPKAKNIQYF. CDR3 bases: TGTGCCAGCACCCTACTAGCGGGAGGGCCAAAAGCCAAAAACATTCAGTACTTC.